The source of this T cell receptor beta chain is a study of T cells in Graves' hyperthyroidism and ophthalmopathy (dated by TCRdb to between 2018 and 2021). Regarding the complete study: A discovery cohort of about 95 patients, roughly 45 with Graves' ophthalmopathy and about 58 with stable Graves' hyperthyroidism, was used to find distinguishing TCR V-J signatures. The 90 or so discovery patients were randomly split 7:3 into training and test sets. Following sampling, methimazole starting at 30 mg daily was given to hyperthyroidism patients, and high-dose intravenous methylprednisolone was given to ophthalmopathy patients. Prospective prediction of ophthalmopathy was tested in an independent validation cohort consisting of fewer than 20 hyperthyroidism patients and approximately 16 patients who later progressed to ophthalmopathy. The paper describes TCR Vbeta CDR3 sequencing of 135 peripheral blood samples, made up of fewer than 50 ophthalmopathy patients, approximately 73 hyperthyroidism patients and roughly 17 progressor patients. In about six Graves' hyperthyroidism patients, the study also compared T-cell repertoires from thyroid tissue with T-cell repertoires from blood. The paper's findings and limits, for the study overall: During validation, the model predicted progression to ophthalmopathy a median of roughly six months ahead of onset, with approximately 71% sensitivity and almost 75% specificity. Most expanded thyroid clonotypes (frequency above 0.001) were also detected in blood, a finding suggesting that blood repertoires may reflect thyroid immune responses. Ophthalmopathy was separated from stable hyperthyroidism by a 13 V-J signature model, with over 85% sensitivity and about 81% specificity obtained in cross-validation and 80%/75% obtained in testing. Sample size was not statistically predetermined, and investigators were not blinded to group allocation.

The TCR beta CDR3 regions were amplified from RNA transcripts. A first-round RT-PCR of the TCR CDR3 used the HTBI primer set with the Qiagen OneStep RT-PCR kit. Libraries were constructed in a second round of multiplex PCR, after which size selection and purification were carried out. The libraries were sequenced on an Illumina HiSeq2000 using paired-end 100 bp reads. In the source study's methods: SOAPnuke was used to process the raw data, throwing out any read that contained adapters or uncalled bases, had a mean Phred below 15, or lacked an exact constant-primer or identifier match. COPE v1.2.5 was used to merge the high-quality paired reads, and each unique nucleotide sequence was defined as a clonotype. Clonotypes were aligned to IMGT TRBV, TRBD and TRBJ reference segments using MiTCR v1.1. Analysis was restricted to V-J combinations with a frequency above 0.0001, which covered approximately 99% of repertoires. The TCS score was defined as F50 (clonal expansion) divided by E x V (chaos), with BLOSUM62-based TCRdist calculated between CDR3 peptides within each V-J. Welch's t-statistics and random forest reduced fewer than 600 V-J features to 10 to 15, which were used in a naive Bayes classifier (R e1071). The similarity between thyroid and blood repertoires was quantified using the Morisita-Horn index. TCRdb reran the public reads through fastp at Q25 and MiXCR, keeping productive beta chains. Rows with a matching CDR3 protein are joined into one entry that keeps the most common DNA and genes. For this entry, the V and J calls and clone size follow TCRdb and not the study's own pipeline. Here the sample has 500,000 to 600,000 distinct CDR3 sequences; more than 45% occur a single time. The top ten clones comprise under 20% of the sample.

The CDR3 contains 15 residues, cysteine and phenylalanine counted. Only the CDR3 DNA stays, 45 bases, in frame from base 1. V lost 0 bases and J lost 4 bases; the stretch between them is 7 bases long. The germline V gene (reference sequence) gives CDR1 as LNHDA and CDR2 as SQIVND. This clonotype was picked up a small number of times. Its antigen is currently not known. The input lacks base qualities; no much larger clone sits a single base away. The study excluded patients with uncontrolled infections, other autoimmune diseases, pregnancy or lactation. Clinical symptoms, serum thyroxine and TRAb, thyroid ultrasound, and orbital computed tomography formed the basis for the diagnoses. Total RNA was extracted using Trizol reagent, and RNA quality was assessed on an Agilent 2100 Bioanalyzer.

Input material: peripheral blood or thyroid tissue (not recorded which). Recombination connected TRBV19 to TRBJ2-6; the best D guess is TRBD1, with 5 bases matching. The source is an adult woman with Graves' disease, either hyperthyroidism or ophthalmopathy (not recorded which). Here is the DNA: TGTGCCAGTAGTATAGAGGGGCAGGGGGCCAACGTCCTGACTTTC. It specifies CASSIEGQGANVLTF.